This TCR beta chain was captured by sequencing in a study of T cell repertoires and HLA-DP antigens. About the study: Versus self, one alloantigen differed at one groove amino acid, the other at ten.

The PCR primers covered 54 TRBV and 13 TRBJ segments. Here immunoSEQ multiplex PCR was the method, and the copy in TCRdb shows in-frame clones only, minus some. The table lists around 90,000 clones, approximately 86% of them singletons. As concerns this clone: Its antigen is still unknown.

V trimming: 7 bases; J trimming: 5 bases; junction bases outside the gene matches: 7. The CDR3 contains 14 residues. The V gene's germline CDR1 is ENHRY and CDR2 SYGVKD. Study-wide findings and caveats: Total CD4+ responders were stimulated by HeLa antigen-presenting cells.

This TCR came from a man aged 50 to 59 in good health and CMV-seronegative. The rearrangement links TRBV10-3 to TRBJ1-2, with 10 nucleotides matching TRBD1. The specimen was CD4+ T cells from PBMCs. The CDR3 loop is CAIKGTGATYGYTF. CDR3 DNA: TGTGCCATCAAGGGGACAGGGGCCACATATGGCTACACCTTC.